A selection of T cell receptor beta chains follows, all from one sample in a study of T cell responses to AZD1222 COVID-19 vaccine. Generated by immunoSEQ multiplex PCR, the TCRdb table keeps only in-frame clones and is missing some. This table has approximately 130,000 clones, around 89% appearing once. Sequencing was performed on peripheral blood, taken on day 0 of MenACWY control vaccination. Receptor source: an adult in good health. The CDR3 runs from the conserved cysteine through the conserved F or W. D genes are given only for firm matches. Some rows have no size entry. The others give once, few or many, or a class for an expanded clone.

V gene	D gene	J gene	clone size	CDR3 DNA	CDR3 protein
TRBV5-8	TRBD2	TRBJ2-1	few	TGTGCCAGCAGCTTGGAAACTAGCGGAAGCGATGAGCAGTTCTTC	CASSLETSGSDEQFF
TRBV7-5	NA	TRBJ2-7	NA	TGTGCCAGAAGCCCGAGGACAGGGGGCTGGGACGTCGATTGCTACGAGCAGTACTTC	CARSPRTGGWDVDCYEQYF
TRBV12-3/TRBV12-4	NA	TRBJ1-5	NA	TGTGCCAGCAGTCCCTTAGGGCAGCCCCAGCATTTT	CASSPLGQPQHF
TRBV2	NA	TRBJ2-1	NA	TGTGCCAGCAGTGAGGGTGCGAATGAGCAGTTCTTC	CASSEGANEQFF
TRBV5-4	TRBD1	TRBJ1-1	NA	TGTGCCAGCAGCAGACAGGGCAACACTGAAGCTTTCTTT	CASSRQGNTEAFF
TRBV11-3	TRBD2	TRBJ2-1	once	TGTGCCAGCAGCTTAGTCCCTAGCGGGACCTACAATGAGCAGTTCTTC	CASSLVPSGTYNEQFF
TRBV5-1	NA	TRBJ2-1	once	TGCGCCAGCCGAGAGATACTCAGTGAGCAGTTCTTC	CASREILSEQFF
TRBV19	NA	TRBJ1-2	NA	TGTGCCAGCCACGGGCGGGTGCTGATGGGTGGCTACACCTTC	CASHGRVLMGGYTF
TRBV13	NA	TRBJ2-1	NA	TGTGCCAGCAGCTCAACTCGGGACAACAATGAGCAGTTCTTC	CASSSTRDNNEQFF
TRBV5-1	NA	TRBJ2-5	NA	TGCGCCAGCAGCTCCGAACCCTTCGAGGAGACCCAGTACTTC	CASSSEPFEETQYF
TRBV6-5	NA	TRBJ1-1	NA	TGTGCCAGCAGAAGGGCTGGCACTGAAGCTTTCTTT	CASRRAGTEAFF
TRBV5-1	TRBD1	TRBJ1-2	NA	TGCGCCAGCAGCTTGGGGACAGGGCCCTATGGCTACACCTTC	CASSLGTGPYGYTF
TRBV5-4	NA	TRBJ1-2	NA	TGTGCCAGCAGCTTGAAGGTGAGGGGTGGCTATGGCTACACCTTC	CASSLKVRGGYGYTF
TRBV7-2	NA	TRBJ2-5	NA	TGTGCCAGCAGCTTTGCAAATCTCCAAGAGACCCAGTACTTC	CASSFANLQETQYF
TRBV7-9	TRBD1	TRBJ2-7	NA	TGTGCCAGCAGCTTAGCAGGACGGGACAGGGGTAACGAGCAGTACTTC	CASSLAGRDRGNEQYF
TRBV5-1	NA	TRBJ2-2	NA	TGCGCCAGCAGCCCCGCGCTAACCACCGGGGAGCTGTTTTTT	CASSPALTTGELFF
TRBV11-1	TRBD1	TRBJ1-1	NA	TGTGCCAGCAGCTCGGGACAGGGGAACACTGAAGCTTTCTTT	CASSSGQGNTEAFF
TRBV5-1	TRBD1	TRBJ1-2	NA	TGCGCCAGCAGCGAGCCGGGACAGGGTACCTATGGCTACACCTTC	CASSEPGQGTYGYTF
TRBV24-1	NA	TRBJ2-1	NA	TGTGCCACCAGTGATCCCCACTACGGTGAGCAGTTCTTC	CATSDPHYGEQFF
TRBV11-3	TRBD2	TRBJ2-1	NA	TGTGCCAGCAGCCGGACTAGCGGGGTCTACAATGAGCAGTTCTTC	CASSRTSGVYNEQFF
TRBV7-9	TRBD2	TRBJ2-5	NA	TGTGCCAGCAGCTTAGCGCGACTAGCGGAAGAGACCCAGTACTTC	CASSLARLAEETQYF
TRBV5-1	TRBD1	TRBJ2-6	NA	TGCGCCAGCAGCTCCCGGGACAGGTATTACTCTGGGGCCAACGTCCTGACTTTC	CASSSRDRYYSGANVLTF
TRBV7-2	NA	TRBJ2-5	NA	TGTGCCAGCAGCTTAAGGTGGCAGGGGGAGACCCAGTACTTC	CASSLRWQGETQYF
TRBV7-9	NA	TRBJ1-5	NA	TGTGCCAGCAGCTCGGGACAACCGAATCAGCCCCAGCATTTT	CASSSGQPNQPQHF
TRBV12-3/TRBV12-4	TRBD2	TRBJ2-1	NA	TGTGCCAGCATCCAGCGGGAGGGTTATGAGCAGTTCTTC	CASIQREGYEQFF
TRBV12-3/TRBV12-4	NA	TRBJ1-1	NA	TGTGCCAGCAGTTTCTTCACTGAAGCTTTCTTT	CASSFFTEAFF
TRBV5-1	TRBD1	TRBJ2-3	NA	TGCGCCAGCAGCCCGGACAGGGCCACAGATACGCAGTATTTT	CASSPDRATDTQYF
TRBV5-8	TRBD2	TRBJ2-1	NA	TGTGCCAGCAGCTTTGGCCTAGCGGGAGTAGGGGAGCAGTTCTTC	CASSFGLAGVGEQFF
TRBV7-2	TRBD1	TRBJ2-7	once	TGTGCCAGCAGCCCGGTAGACAGGGTGGTCGAGCAGTACTTC	CASSPVDRVVEQYF
TRBV7-9	NA	TRBJ1-4	NA	TGTGCCAGCAGCCGTTACGGCGATGAAAAACTGTTTTTT	CASSRYGDEKLFF
TRBV19	TRBD1	TRBJ1-1	NA	TGTGCCAGTAAGGGGACAGCGAACACTGAAGCTTTCTTT	CASKGTANTEAFF
TRBV6-1	NA	TRBJ1-1	NA	TGTGCCAGCAGTGTTGGAGTTGCCTATTACCCGGACACTGAAGCTTTCTTT	CASSVGVAYYPDTEAFF
TRBV5-1	TRBD1	TRBJ1-2	NA	TGCGCCAGCAGGCGGGACAGGGCCTATGGCTACACCTTC	CASRRDRAYGYTF
TRBV3-1/TRBV3-2	NA	TRBJ1-2	NA	TGTGCCAGCAGCCCCGACAGGAACTATGGCTACACCTTC	CASSPDRNYGYTF
TRBV3-1/TRBV3-2	NA	TRBJ2-7	NA	TGTGCCAGCAGCCAAACCCAGGGAAGGGCCGAGCAGTACTTC	CASSQTQGRAEQYF
TRBV7-6	NA	TRBJ2-7	NA	TGTGCCAGCAGCTCACAACAGGGATACGAGCAGTACTTC	CASSSQQGYEQYF
TRBV12-3/TRBV12-4	NA	TRBJ1-6	NA	TGTGCCAGCAGTTTAGGGGAGAATTCACCCCTCCACTTT	CASSLGENSPLHF
TRBV19	NA	TRBJ1-2	NA	TGTGCCAGTAGTACCATCCGACAGGAGAACTATGGCTACACCTTC	CASSTIRQENYGYTF
TRBV4-2	TRBD2	TRBJ2-7	NA	TGTGCCAGCAGCCAAGTTAGCGGGAGTGGCGAGCAGTACTTC	CASSQVSGSGEQYF
TRBV6-5	NA	TRBJ1-4	NA	TGTGCCAGCAGTTACTCAGAGGTCGTTAATGAAAAACTGTTTTTT	CASSYSEVVNEKLFF
TRBV12-3/TRBV12-4	NA	TRBJ1-5	NA	TGTGCCAGCAGCTCAGACGGGGTGGCCCAGCATTTT	CASSSDGVAQHF
TRBV27	TRBD2	TRBJ2-1	NA	TGTGCCAGCAGCTGGGCTAGCGGGAGCTCCTACAATGAGCAGTTCTTC	CASSWASGSSYNEQFF
TRBV4-2	NA	TRBJ2-3	NA	TGTGCAACGGGACGGAGCACAGATACGCAGTATTTT	CATGRSTDTQYF
TRBV5-4	NA	TRBJ2-2	NA	TGTGCCAGCAGATTTGTCGACAGGGGACTATCAACCGGGGAGCTGTTTTTT	CASRFVDRGLSTGELFF
TRBV12-3/TRBV12-4	TRBD1	TRBJ1-2	NA	TGTGCCAGCACCAGACAGGGAATCTACACCTTC	CASTRQGIYTF
TRBV6-4	NA	TRBJ1-2	NA	TGTGCCAGCAGTGACAGAGCCGGATATGGCTACACCTTC	CASSDRAGYGYTF
TRBV2	NA	TRBJ1-5	NA	TGTGCCAGCGGGCGAGAAAGCAATCAGCCCCAGCATTTT	CASGRESNQPQHF